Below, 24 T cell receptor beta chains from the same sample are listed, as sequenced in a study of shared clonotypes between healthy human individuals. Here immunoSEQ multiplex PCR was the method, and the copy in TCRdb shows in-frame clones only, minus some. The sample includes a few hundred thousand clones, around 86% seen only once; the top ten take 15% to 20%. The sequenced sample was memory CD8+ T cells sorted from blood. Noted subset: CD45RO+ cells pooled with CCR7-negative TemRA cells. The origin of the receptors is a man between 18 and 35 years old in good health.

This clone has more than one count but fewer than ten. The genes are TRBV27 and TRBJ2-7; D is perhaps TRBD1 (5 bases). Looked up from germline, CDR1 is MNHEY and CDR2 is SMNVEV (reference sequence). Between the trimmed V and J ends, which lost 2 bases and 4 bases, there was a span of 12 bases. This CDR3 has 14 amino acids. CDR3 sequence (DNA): TGTGCCAGCAGTTTACAAAACAGGAATTACGAGCAGTACTTC. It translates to CASSLQNRNYEQYF.

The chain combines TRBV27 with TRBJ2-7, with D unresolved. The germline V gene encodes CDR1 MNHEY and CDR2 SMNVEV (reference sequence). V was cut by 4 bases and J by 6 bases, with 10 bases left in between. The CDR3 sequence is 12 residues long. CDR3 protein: CASSSSVGEQYF. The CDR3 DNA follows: TGTGCCAGCAGTTCATCCGTAGGCGAGCAGTACTTC.

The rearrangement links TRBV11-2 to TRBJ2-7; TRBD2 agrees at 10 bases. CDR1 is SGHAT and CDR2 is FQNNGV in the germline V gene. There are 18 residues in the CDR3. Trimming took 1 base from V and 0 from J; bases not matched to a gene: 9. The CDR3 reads CASSLVWLAGDPSYEQYF. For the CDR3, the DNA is TGTGCCAGCAGCTTAGTCTGGCTAGCGGGAGATCCCTCCTACGAGCAGTACTTC. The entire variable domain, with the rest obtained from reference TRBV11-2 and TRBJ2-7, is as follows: EAGVAQSPRYKIIEKRQSVAFWCNPISGHATLYWYQQILGQGPKLLIQFQNNGVVDDSQLPKDRFSAERLKGVDSTLKIQPAKLEDSAVYLCASSLVWLAGDPSYEQYFGPGTRLTVT.

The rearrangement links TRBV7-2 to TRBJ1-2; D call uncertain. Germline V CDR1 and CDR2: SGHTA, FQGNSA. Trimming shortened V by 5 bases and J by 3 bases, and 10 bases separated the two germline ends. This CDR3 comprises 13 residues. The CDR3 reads CASSPGLDYGYTF. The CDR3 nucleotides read TGTGCCAGCAGCCCCGGACTAGACTATGGCTACACCTTC.

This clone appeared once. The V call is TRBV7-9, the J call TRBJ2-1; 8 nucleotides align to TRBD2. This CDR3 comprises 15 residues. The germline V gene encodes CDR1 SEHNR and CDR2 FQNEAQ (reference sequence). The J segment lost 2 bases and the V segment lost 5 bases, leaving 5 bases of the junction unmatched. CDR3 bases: TGTGCCAGCAGCCCAGAGCGGGAGCCCTACAATGAGCAGTTCTTC. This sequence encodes CASSPEREPYNEQFF.

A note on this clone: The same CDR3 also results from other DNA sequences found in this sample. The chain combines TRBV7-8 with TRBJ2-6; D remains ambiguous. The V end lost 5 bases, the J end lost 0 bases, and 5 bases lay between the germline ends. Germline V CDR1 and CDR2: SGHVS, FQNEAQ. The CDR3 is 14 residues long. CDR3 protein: CASSPNSGANVLTF. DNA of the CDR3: TGTGCCAGCAGCCCCAACTCTGGGGCCAACGTCCTGACTTTC.

The CDR3 DNA reads as TGTGCCATCGACCAGTGGATCCCCTACGAGCAGTACTTC. Encoded protein: CAIDQWIPYEQYF. The chain is built from TRBV2 and TRBJ2-7; D uncertain. The V end was cut by 10 bases, the J end by 2 bases, with 15 bases between. CDR1 is SNHLY and CDR2 is FYNNEI in the germline V gene. CDR3 size: 13 residues.

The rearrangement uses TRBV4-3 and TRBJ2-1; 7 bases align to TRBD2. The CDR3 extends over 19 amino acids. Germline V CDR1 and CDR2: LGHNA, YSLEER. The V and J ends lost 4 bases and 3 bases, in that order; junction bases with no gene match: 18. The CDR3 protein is CASSLVHGAGEGLYNEQFF. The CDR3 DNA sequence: TGCGCCAGCAGCCTTGTTCATGGCGCGGGGGAGGGCCTCTACAATGAGCAGTTCTTC.

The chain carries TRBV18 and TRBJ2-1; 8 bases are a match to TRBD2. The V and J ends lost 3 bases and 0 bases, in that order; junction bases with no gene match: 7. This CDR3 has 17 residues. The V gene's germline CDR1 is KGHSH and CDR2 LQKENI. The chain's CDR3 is CASSPYSGGLSYNEQFF. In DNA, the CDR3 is TGTGCCAGCTCACCCTACAGCGGGGGACTCTCCTACAATGAGCAGTTCTTC.

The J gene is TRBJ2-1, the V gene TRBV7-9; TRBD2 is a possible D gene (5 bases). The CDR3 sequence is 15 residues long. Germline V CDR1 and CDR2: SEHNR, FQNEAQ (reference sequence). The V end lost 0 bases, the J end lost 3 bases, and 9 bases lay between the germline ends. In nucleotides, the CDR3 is TGTGCCAGCAGCTTAGCCACCGGACTCTACAATGAGCAGTTCTTC. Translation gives CASSLATGLYNEQFF.

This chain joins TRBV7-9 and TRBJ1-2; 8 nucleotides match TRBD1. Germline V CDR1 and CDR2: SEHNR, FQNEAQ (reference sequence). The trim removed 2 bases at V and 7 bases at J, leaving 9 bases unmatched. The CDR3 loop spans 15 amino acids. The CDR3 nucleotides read TGTGCCAGCAGCTTAACAGACAGGGGACGGGGTGGCTACACCTTC. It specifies CASSLTDRGRGGYTF. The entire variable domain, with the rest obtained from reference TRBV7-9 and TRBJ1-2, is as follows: DTGVSQNPRHKITKRGQNVTFRCDPISEHNRLYWYRQTLGQGPEFLTYFQNEAQLEKSRLLSDRFSAERPKGSFSTLEIQRTEQGDSAMYLCASSLTDRGRGGYTFGSGTRLTVV.

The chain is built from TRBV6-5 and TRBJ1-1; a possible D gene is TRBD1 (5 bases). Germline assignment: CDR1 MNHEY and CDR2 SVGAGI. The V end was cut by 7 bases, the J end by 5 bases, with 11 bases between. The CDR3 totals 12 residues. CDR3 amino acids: CASTGPETEAFF. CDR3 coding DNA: TGTGCCAGCACGGGACCAGAGACTGAAGCTTTCTTT.

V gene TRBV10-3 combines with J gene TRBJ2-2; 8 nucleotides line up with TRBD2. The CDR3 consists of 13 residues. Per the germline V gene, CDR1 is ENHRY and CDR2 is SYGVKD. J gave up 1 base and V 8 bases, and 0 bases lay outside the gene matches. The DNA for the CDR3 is TGTGCCATCCGGGGGGGGAACACCGGGGAGCTGTTTTTT. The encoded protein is CAIRGGNTGELFF.

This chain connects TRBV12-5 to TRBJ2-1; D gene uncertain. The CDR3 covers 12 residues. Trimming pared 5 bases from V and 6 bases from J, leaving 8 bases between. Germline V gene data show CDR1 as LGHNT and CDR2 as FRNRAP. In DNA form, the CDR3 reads TGTGCTAGTGGTATTAGACTCAATGAGCAGTTCTTC. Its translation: CASGIRLNEQFF.

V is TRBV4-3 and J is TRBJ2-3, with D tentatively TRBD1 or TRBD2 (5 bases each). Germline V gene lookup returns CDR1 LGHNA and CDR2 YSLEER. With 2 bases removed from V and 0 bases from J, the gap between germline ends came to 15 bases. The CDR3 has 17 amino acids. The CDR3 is CASSQSPGRNSTDTQYF. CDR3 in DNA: TGCGCCAGCAGCCAATCCCCGGGACGGAATAGCACAGATACGCAGTATTTT.

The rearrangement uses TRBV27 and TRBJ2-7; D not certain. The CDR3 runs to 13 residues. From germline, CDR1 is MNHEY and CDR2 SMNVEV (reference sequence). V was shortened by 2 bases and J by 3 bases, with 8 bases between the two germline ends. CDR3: CASSLMGNYEQYF. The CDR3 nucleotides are TGTGCCAGCAGTTTAATGGGAAACTACGAGCAGTACTTC.

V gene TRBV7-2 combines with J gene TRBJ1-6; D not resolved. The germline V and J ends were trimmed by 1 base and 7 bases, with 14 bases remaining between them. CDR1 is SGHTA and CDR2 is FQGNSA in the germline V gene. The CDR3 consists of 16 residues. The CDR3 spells CASSLVVTRRNSPLHF. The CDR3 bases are TGTGCCAGCAGCTTAGTGGTGACACGGCGGAATTCACCCCTCCACTTT.

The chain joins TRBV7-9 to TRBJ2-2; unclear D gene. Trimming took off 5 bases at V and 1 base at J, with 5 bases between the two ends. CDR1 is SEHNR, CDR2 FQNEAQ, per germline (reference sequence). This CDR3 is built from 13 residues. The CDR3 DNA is TGTGCCAGCAGCCCGGAGAACACCGGGGAGCTGTTTTTT. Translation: CASSPENTGELFF. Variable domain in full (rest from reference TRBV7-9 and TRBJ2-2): DTGVSQNPRHKITKRGQNVTFRCDPISEHNRLYWYRQTLGQGPEFLTYFQNEAQLEKSRLLSDRFSAERPKGSFSTLEIQRTEQGDSAMYLCASSPENTGELFFGEGSRLTVL.

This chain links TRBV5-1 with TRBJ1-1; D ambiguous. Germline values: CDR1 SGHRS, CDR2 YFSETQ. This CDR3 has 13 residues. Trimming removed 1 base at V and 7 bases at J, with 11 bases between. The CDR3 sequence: CASSLFMGSEAFF. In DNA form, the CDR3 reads TGCGCCAGCAGCTTGTTTATGGGCAGTGAAGCTTTCTTT.

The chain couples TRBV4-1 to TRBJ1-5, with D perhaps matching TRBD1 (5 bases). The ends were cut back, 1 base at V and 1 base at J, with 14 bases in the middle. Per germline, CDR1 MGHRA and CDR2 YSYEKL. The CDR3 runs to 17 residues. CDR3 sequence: CASSQAPAGGSNQPQHF. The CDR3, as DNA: TGCGCCAGCAGCCAAGCGCCTGCTGGGGGGAGCAATCAGCCCCAGCATTTT.

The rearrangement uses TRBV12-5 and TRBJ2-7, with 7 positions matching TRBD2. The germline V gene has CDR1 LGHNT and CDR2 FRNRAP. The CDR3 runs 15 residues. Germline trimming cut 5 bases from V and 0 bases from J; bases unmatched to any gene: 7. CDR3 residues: CASGISGLSSYEQYF. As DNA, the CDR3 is TGTGCTAGTGGTATTAGCGGGCTCAGCTCCTACGAGCAGTACTTC.

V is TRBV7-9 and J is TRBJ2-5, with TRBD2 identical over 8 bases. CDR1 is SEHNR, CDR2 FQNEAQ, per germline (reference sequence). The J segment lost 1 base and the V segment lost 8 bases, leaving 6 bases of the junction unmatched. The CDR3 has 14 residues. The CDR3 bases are TGTGCCAGCGAGGCTAGCGGGCCCCAAGAGACCCAGTACTTC. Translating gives CASEASGPQETQYF.

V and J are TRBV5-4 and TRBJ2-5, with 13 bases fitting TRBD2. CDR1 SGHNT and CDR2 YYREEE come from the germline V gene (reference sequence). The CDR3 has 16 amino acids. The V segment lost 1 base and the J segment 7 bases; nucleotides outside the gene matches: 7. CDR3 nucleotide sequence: TGTGCCAGCAGCTTGCCCGGACTAGCGGGAGTTGGGACCCAGTACTTC. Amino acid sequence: CASSLPGLAGVGTQYF.

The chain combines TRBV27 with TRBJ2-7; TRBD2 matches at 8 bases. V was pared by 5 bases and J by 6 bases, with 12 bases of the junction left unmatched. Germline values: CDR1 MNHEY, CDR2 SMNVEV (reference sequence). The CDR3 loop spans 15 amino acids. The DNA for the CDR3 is TGTGCCAGCAGTCCCTTCCAGAAGCGGGAGTTCGAGCAGTACTTC. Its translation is CASSPFQKREFEQYF.